The present entry profiles one TCR beta chain with its context. The antigen remains undetermined. Trimming took 6 bases from V and 7 from J, leaving 9 bases between them. The CDR3 has 11 amino acids. Germline-derived CDR1 and CDR2 are MDHEN and SYDVKM. The source of the sample is a study of cytomegalovirus exposure and HLA in healthy donors. The PCR contained 60 Vbeta and 13 Jbeta primers. Profiling relied on immunoSEQ multiplex PCR, and the TCRdb table lists in-frame clones only, not all of them. Its table lists about 130,000 clones. Overall study findings and caveats: A missense variant in DCLRE1C was later tied to TCR beta V- and J-gene trimming. Analysis performed later showed TCR beta chains linked to HLA being more clonally expanded than equally common others. Being indistinguishable, some V segments were excluded, TRBV6-2 and TRBV6-3 among them.

Sample: PBMCs. This sequence joins TRBV28 and TRBJ1-1; unclear D gene. The TCR originated in a man between 18 and 35 years old in good health and CMV-seronegative. CDR3 residues: CASSQYIEAFF. The CDR3 DNA sequence: TGTGCCAGCAGCCAGTATATTGAAGCTTTCTTT. Full variable domain (outside the CDR3, taken from reference TRBV28 and TRBJ1-1): DVKVTQSSRYLVKRTGEKVFLECVQDMDHENMFWYRQDPGLGLRLIYFSYDVKMKEKGDIPEGYSVSREKKERFSLILESASTNQTSMYLCASSQYIEAFFGQGTRLTVV.